The subject of this entry is one T cell receptor beta chain. This specimen comes from a study of T cell changes during pregnancy in multiple sclerosis. Clones were read by immunoSEQ multiplex PCR, and TCRdb kept only the in-frame ones, dropping some. Among roughly 100,000 clones listed, roughly nine tenths were seen once. The clonotype originates from a female donor with multiple sclerosis, enrolled in a pregnancy study. The sample here was peripheral blood, taken before pregnancy.

DNA for the CDR3: TGTGCCACTCTTAACAGGGAACGCGTAGTCTACACCTTC. Translated: CATLNRERVVYTF. J is TRBJ1-2 and V is TRBV19, with TRBD1 as a possible D gene (6 bases). V shed 10 bases and J shed 10 bases, with 22 bases lying between them. Germline V gene sequence: CDR1 LNHDA, CDR2 SQIVND (reference sequence). The length of the CDR3 is 13 residues.